The next 14 T cell receptor beta chains were all read from a single sample in a study of graft-versus-host responses after intestinal transplantation. Generated by immunoSEQ multiplex PCR, the TCRdb table keeps only in-frame clones and is missing some. The sample carries 70,000 to 75,000 clones, roughly 90% recorded once. These TCRs' antigens remain unknown. Sequenced material: unstimulated CD8+ T cells sorted from spleen or lymph node cells, taken before intestinal transplant. All receptors derive from a human donor who received an intestinal transplant.

The V gene is TRBV28, the J gene TRBJ1-5; TRBD1 is a possible D gene (6 bases). CDR1 and CDR2 (germline): MDHEN, SYDVKM. The CDR3 sequence is 17 residues long. V was clipped by 2 bases and J by 4 bases, with 18 bases between them. The CDR3 is CASSLAGGGRANQPQHF. CDR3 nucleotides: TGTGCCAGCAGTTTAGCCGGGGGGGGGCGGGCGAATCAGCCCCAGCATTTT.

The rearrangement uses TRBV28 and TRBJ2-7; possibly TRBD1 for D (5 bases). This CDR3 has 15 amino acids. CDR1 is MDHEN, CDR2 SYDVKM, per germline. Trimming removed 6 bases from V and 0 bases from J, with 15 bases in between. CDR3 protein: CASRSYRTSSYEQYF. The CDR3 DNA sequence: TGTGCCAGCAGGTCTTACAGGACGAGCTCCTACGAGCAGTACTTC.

The genes are TRBV2 and TRBJ2-1; 10 bases match TRBD2. The germline V gene has CDR1 SNHLY and CDR2 FYNNEI. The CDR3 covers 14 residues. The trim removed 10 bases at V and 4 bases at J, leaving 7 bases unmatched. The CDR3 spells CATQSGGGYNEQFF. CDR3 nucleotides: TGTGCCACCCAGAGCGGGGGGGGTTACAATGAGCAGTTCTTC. The full variable domain, completed using reference TRBV2 and TRBJ2-1, is EPEVTQTPSHQVTQMGQEVILRCVPISNHLYFYWYRQILGQKVEFLVSFYNNEISEKSEIFDDQFSVERPDGSNFTLKIRSTKLEDSAMYFCATQSGGGYNEQFFGPGTRLTVL.

In its sample, this clone was seen a few times. The chain is built from TRBV18 and TRBJ2-2; 7 bases match TRBD1. The CDR3 covers 14 residues. Germline CDR1 KGHSH, CDR2 LQKENI. V shed 3 bases, J shed 4 bases, and the junction held 2 bases outside the gene matches. Written as DNA, the CDR3 is TGTGCCAGCTCACCGACAGGGACCACCGGGGAGCTGTTTTTT. The encoded protein is CASSPTGTTGELFF.

V gene TRBV11-2 combines with J gene TRBJ2-7; D might be TRBD2 (5 bases). CDR3 length: 15 amino acids. With 7 bases removed from V and 4 bases from J, the gap between germline ends came to 20 bases. From germline, CDR1 is SGHAT and CDR2 FQNNGV. CDR3 sequence reads: CASTSLNLGLYEQYF. DNA for the CDR3: TGTGCCAGCACCTCTCTTAACCTCGGACTTTACGAGCAGTACTTC.

This clone was seen only a few times. The V and J genes are TRBV4-2 and TRBJ2-2; 7 nucleotides match TRBD2. The CDR3 extends over 14 amino acids. The germline V gene encodes CDR1 LGHNA and CDR2 YNFKEQ. The ends lost 7 bases at V and 3 bases at J; junction bases unmatched: 5. The CDR3 loop reads CASMEAGDTGELFF. The CDR3 DNA reads as TGTGCCAGCATGGAGGCGGGGGACACCGGGGAGCTGTTTTTT.

In this sample, this clone turned up once. The chain has TRBV5-5 and TRBJ1-2, with 7 bases that match TRBD1. The junction had 15 bases not matched to a gene; V was cut back by 5 bases and J by 8 bases. CDR1 SGHKS and CDR2 YYEKEE come from the germline V gene (reference sequence). The CDR3 runs 15 residues. Written as DNA, the CDR3 is TGTGCCAGCAGGCCCCCGGGACAGCCTTGGGGGGGCTACACCTTC. This encodes CASRPPGQPWGGYTF.

The rearrangement links TRBV29-1 to TRBJ1-2, with D perhaps TRBD1 (5 bases). This CDR3 has 12 amino acids. Germline CDR1 reads SQVTM; CDR2 reads ANQGSEA. Deletions cut 4 bases from V and 6 bases from J, with 12 bases between. CDR3: CSVGGGLDGYTF. In DNA, the CDR3 is TGCAGCGTTGGCGGGGGGTTGGATGGCTACACCTTC.

The chain joins TRBV6-4 to TRBJ2-3; a possible D gene is TRBD2 (6 bases). Germline CDR1 MRHNA, CDR2 SNTAGT. V gave up 4 bases and J gave up 3 bases, with 11 bases separating them. The CDR3 consists of 14 residues. The CDR3 region is CASSGGVGTDTQYF. CDR3 in DNA: TGTGCCAGCAGTGGCGGGGTAGGAACAGATACGCAGTATTTT.

The chain carries TRBV7-9 and TRBJ1-1; possible D gene TRBD1, 6 bases. The ends were cut back, 2 bases at V and 3 bases at J, with 10 bases in the middle. Germline assignment: CDR1 SEHNR and CDR2 FQNEAQ (reference sequence). The CDR3 has 14 residues. The DNA of the CDR3 is TGTGCCAGCAGCTTAACGGGGGGGCACACTGAAGCTTTCTTT. Translated, it gives CASSLTGGHTEAFF.

The V and J genes are TRBV5-6 and TRBJ2-5; 9 bases map to TRBD2. V shed 0 bases, J shed 4 bases, and the junction held 4 bases outside the gene matches. The CDR3 has 15 amino acids. The germline gives CDR1 SGHDT, CDR2 YYEEEE. CDR3 in amino acids: CASSLGGGGRETQYF. Here the CDR3 DNA reads TGTGCCAGCAGCTTGGGCGGGGGGGGCCGAGAGACCCAGTACTTC.

This rearrangement joins TRBV27 to TRBJ1-5; 9 nucleotides line up with TRBD1. The ends lost 4 bases at V and 1 base at J; junction bases unmatched: 5. Looked up from germline, CDR1 is MNHEY and CDR2 is SMNVEV (reference sequence). The CDR3 runs 16 residues. The chain's CDR3 is CASSSPGQGSNQPQHF. The CDR3 nucleotides are TGTGCCAGCAGTTCACCGGGACAGGGAAGCAATCAGCCCCAGCATTTT.

The V call is TRBV27, the J call TRBJ2-5, with D possibly TRBD1 on 6 matching bases. The germline CDR1 and CDR2 sequences are MNHEY and SMNVEV (reference sequence). The CDR3 runs 13 residues. Trimming shortened V by 3 bases and J by 4 bases, and 9 bases separated the two germline ends. The CDR3 reads CASSLGRGETQYF. The CDR3 nucleotides read TGTGCCAGCAGTTTGGGCAGGGGAGAGACCCAGTACTTC.

The gene calls are TRBV2 and TRBJ2-1; 7 nucleotides line up with TRBD1. This CDR3 comprises 16 residues. Germline CDR1 SNHLY, CDR2 FYNNEI. V trimming: 6 bases; J trimming: 1 base; junction bases outside the gene matches: 9. The CDR3 spells CASSGSPTGSYNEQFF. The DNA of the CDR3 is TGTGCCAGCAGCGGATCCCCGACAGGGTCCTACAATGAGCAGTTCTTC.